The rows below give T cell receptor beta chains drawn from one sample of a study of T cell clones after liver transplantation. The table came from immunoSEQ multiplex PCR; TCRdb's copy has only in-frame clones and leaves some out. The table lists 50,000 to 60,000 clones, approximately 70% of them singletons. This specimen consisted of CD4+ T cells from blood, obtained at the roughly 15-month timepoint. The receptors originated from a human patient who received a liver transplant. Some T cells may be graft donor cells. CDR3s include the opening cysteine and the closing phenylalanine or tryptophan. D genes are given only for firm matches. Only part of the rows carry a size: once, few, many, or a class if the clone is expanded.

clone_size	j_call	v_call	d_call	cdr3_aa	cdr3_nt
-	TRBJ2-5	TRBV2	TRBD2	CASSFSGGHQETQYF	TGTGCCAGCAGCTTTAGCGGGGGCCACCAAGAGACCCAGTACTTC
-	TRBJ1-3	TRBV7-8	-	CASTPQPLGDSGNTIYF	TGTGCCAGCACCCCGCAGCCCTTGGGGGACTCTGGAAACACCATATATTTT
-	TRBJ2-1	TRBV28	-	CASSPGRFRFF	TGTGCCAGCAGCCCGGGTAGGTTCCGGTTCTTC
-	TRBJ2-5	TRBV19	TRBD1	CASSLRTGGGETQYF	TGTGCCAGTAGTCTACGGACAGGGGGGGGAGAGACCCAGTACTTC
few	TRBJ2-2	TRBV19	TRBD1	CASSLDRGSRELFF	TGTGCCAGTAGTTTGGACAGGGGCAGCCGGGAGCTGTTTTTT
-	TRBJ2-3	TRBV11-2	-	CASSLSPRTDTQYF	TGTGCCAGCAGCTTAAGTCCTAGGACAGATACGCAGTATTTT
-	TRBJ2-2	TRBV11-2	TRBD2	CASSSSGSETGELFF	TGTGCCAGCAGCTCTAGCGGGAGTGAGACCGGGGAGCTGTTTTTT
-	TRBJ1-2	TRBV10-3	-	CAISGPHRSGYTF	TGTGCCATCAGTGGGCCCCATCGAAGTGGCTACACCTTC
many	TRBJ1-1	TRBV5-1	-	CASSLEWKNTEAFF	TGCGCCAGCAGCTTAGAATGGAAGAACACTGAAGCTTTCTTT
-	TRBJ1-2	TRBV6-1	-	CASSGWGEQGYTF	TGTGCCAGCAGTGGGTGGGGAGAACAGGGCTACACCTTC
-	TRBJ1-2	TRBV7-9	TRBD1	CASSLTTTGGNYGYTF	TGTGCCAGCAGCTTAACCACAACAGGGGGCAACTATGGCTACACCTTC
-	TRBJ1-1	TRBV6-6	-	CASVLQPNTEAFF	TGTGCCAGCGTCTTACAACCGAACACTGAAGCTTTCTTT